This TCR beta chain was obtained from a study of T cells in localized non-small cell lung cancer. Notes on this clone: Antigen unknown.

Germline CDR1 is SEHNR and CDR2 is FQNEAQ (reference sequence). The V segment lost 1 base and the J segment 4 bases; nucleotides outside the gene matches: 3. This CDR3 region has 15 residues. Points from the study as a whole: It remains possible that heterogeneity exists, since only one tumor region was sequenced. Appearing in adjacent lung were a median about 50 of the top 100 tumor clones. Among the tissues sampled, uninvolved adjacent lung had the highest T cell clonality, above tumor.

Using immunoSEQ multiplex PCR, the repertoire was profiled, and TCRdb retains in-frame clones only, with some absent. The top ten clones hold roughly 4.1% of a sample with about 26,000 clones, under 95% of them seen once. V is TRBV7-9 and J is TRBJ2-7; the match to TRBD2 covers 11 bases. Sequenced material: peripheral blood, taken before any cancer treatment. The TCR sequence derives from a female donor of 60 years or more with stage II squamous cell lung carcinoma. Written as DNA, the CDR3 is TGTGCCAGCAGCTTAGTAGCGGGAGGGTCGTACGAGCAGTACTTC. Translated, it gives CASSLVAGGSYEQYF.